The rows below give T cell receptor beta chains drawn from one sample of a study of blood T cell repertoires in COVID-19. Assay: immunoSEQ multiplex PCR; the TCRdb copy retains only in-frame clones and omits some. This repertoire shows 350,000 to 450,000 clones, 65% to 90% found once; its top ten account for less than 9%. The source material was peripheral blood. The source is a woman aged 60-75 years with COVID-19, enrolled during active disease. Each CDR3 is given with its conserved first and last residue. The order of the fields is clone size, J gene, D gene, V gene, CDR3 protein, CDR3 DNA. A D gene is named only where the DNA matches it firmly. Expanded clones are given a class, and other clones once, few, many or no size at all.

>-|TRBJ2-6|-|TRBV12-3/TRBV12-4
CASQTGANVLTF
TGTGCCAGCCAGACTGGGGCCAACGTCCTGACTTTC
>-|TRBJ1-2|-|TRBV13
CASSLLQTGYTF
TGTGCCAGCAGCTTATTACAGACTGGCTACACCTTC
>-|TRBJ2-7|-|TRBV6-2/TRBV6-3
CASSYPRQLPAYEQYF
TGTGCCAGCAGTTACCCTAGACAGCTCCCAGCCTACGAGCAGTACTTC
>-|TRBJ2-3|-|TRBV9
CASSGYRVDTQYF
TGTGCCAGCAGCGGTTACAGGGTGGATACGCAGTATTTT
>-|TRBJ2-7|TRBD1|TRBV4-1
CASSHVSDRGNEQYF
TGCGCCAGCAGCCACGTCTCGGACAGGGGAAACGAGCAGTACTTC
>-|TRBJ2-3|-|TRBV4-1
CASSQEGPPSTDTQYF
TGCGCCAGCAGCCAAGAGGGGCCGCCTAGCACAGATACGCAGTATTTT
>-|TRBJ1-6|TRBD1|TRBV10-3
CAITPGTGSSPLHF
TGTGCCATCACTCCCGGGACAGGATCTTCACCCCTCCACTTT
>once|TRBJ2-3|TRBD1|TRBV6-5
CASSYGRTQGTQYF
TGTGCCAGCAGTTACGGCCGGACACAGGGGACGCAGTATTTT
>-|TRBJ1-5|-|TRBV7-9
CASALNIQGAPGQPQHF
TGTGCCAGCGCCCTAAATATACAGGGTGCCCCGGGTCAGCCCCAGCATTTT
>-|TRBJ1-2|-|TRBV5-4
CASSVADYGYTF
TGTGCCAGCAGTGTCGCAGACTATGGCTACACCTTC
>-|TRBJ1-1|-|TRBV7-9
CASSLVEGTEAFF
TGTGCCAGCAGCTTAGTGGAGGGAACTGAAGCTTTCTTT
>-|TRBJ2-3|TRBD1|TRBV7-2
CASSLKTGYKDTQYF
TGTGCCAGCAGCTTGAAGACAGGGTACAAAGATACGCAGTATTTT
>-|TRBJ2-7|TRBD2|TRBV2
CASTRDYHYEQYF
TGTGCCAGCACTCGGGACTATCACTACGAGCAGTACTTC
>-|TRBJ2-5|TRBD2|TRBV4-1
CASSPRLAGGQETQYF
TGCGCCAGCAGCCCGCGTCTAGCGGGGGGGCAAGAGACCCAGTACTTC
>-|TRBJ2-1|TRBD1|TRBV27
CASSKDRRYNEQFF
TGTGCCAGCAGTAAGGACAGGCGTTACAATGAGCAGTTCTTC
>-|TRBJ1-1|TRBD1|TRBV9
CASSHTTGITEAFF
TGTGCCAGCAGTCATACGACAGGGATAACTGAAGCTTTCTTT
>few|TRBJ1-3|-|TRBV18
CASSPALPGSGNTIYF
TGTGCCAGCTCACCAGCCCTACCAGGATCTGGAAACACCATATATTTT
>-|TRBJ1-2|-|TRBV5-4
CASSWGQQNYGYTF
TGTGCCAGCAGCTGGGGACAACAAAACTATGGCTACACCTTC
>-|TRBJ2-7|-|TRBV6-2/TRBV6-3
CASSYPGSHEQYF
TGTGCCAGCAGTTACCCAGGGTCCCACGAGCAGTACTTC
>-|TRBJ1-2|-|TRBV12-2
CASRLRGKGYTF
TGTGCAAGTCGCTTGAGAGGTAAGGGCTACACCTTC
>-|TRBJ1-1|-|TRBV7-9
CASSGAGTGLSSTEAFF
TGTGCCAGCAGCGGGGCGGGGACCGGCCTTTCTTCCACTGAAGCTTTCTTT
>-|TRBJ2-7|-|TRBV6-5
CASSYSRSSYEQYF
TGTGCCAGCAGTTACTCTAGGAGCTCCTACGAGCAGTACTTC
>-|TRBJ2-3|-|TRBV7-2
CASSLSVRTDTQYF
TGTGCCAGCAGCTTGTCCGTACGGACAGATACGCAGTATTTT
>-|TRBJ2-4|TRBD1|TRBV7-9
CASSLLGDRGDIQYF
TGTGCCAGCAGCTTATTAGGGGACAGAGGTGACATTCAGTACTTC
>-|TRBJ2-7|-|TRBV15
CATSRDRAGAREQYF
TGTGCCACCAGCAGAGATCGTGCAGGGGCGAGGGAGCAGTACTTC
>-|TRBJ1-3|-|TRBV29-1
CSVQQDSGNTIYF
TGCAGCGTTCAACAGGACTCTGGAAACACCATATATTTT
>-|TRBJ2-3|TRBD2|TRBV10-1
CASSDPSGAPDTQYF
TGCGCCAGCAGTGACCCTAGCGGGGCCCCAGATACGCAGTATTTT
>-|TRBJ2-1|TRBD1|TRBV7-3
CASSPRGQGLREQFF
TGTGCCAGCAGCCCCCGGGGACAGGGATTGCGTGAGCAGTTCTTC
>once|TRBJ1-6|-|TRBV21-1
CASSIGGMGQGHNSPLHF
TGTGCCAGCAGCATAGGGGGCATGGGCCAGGGCCATAATTCACCCCTCCACTTT
>few|TRBJ2-2|TRBD1|TRBV18
CASSQPGQGATGELFF
TGTGCCAGCTCACAACCGGGACAGGGTGCCACCGGGGAGCTGTTTTTT
>-|TRBJ1-2|TRBD1|TRBV9
CASSPTRMTGGAGYTF
TGTGCCAGCAGCCCAACCCGGATGACAGGGGGCGCAGGCTACACCTTC
>-|TRBJ1-1|-|TRBV2
CASSEEAGPDNTEAFF
TGTGCCAGCAGTGAGGAGGCGGGTCCGGATAACACTGAAGCTTTCTTT
>few|TRBJ2-7|TRBD1|TRBV19
CASSRTGTGSPSYEQYF
TGTGCCAGTAGTCGCACCGGGACAGGGTCCCCTTCCTACGAGCAGTACTTC
>-|TRBJ1-1|-|TRBV5-5
CASSLAGSVTNTEAFF
TGTGCCAGCAGCCTTGCAGGGTCCGTAACGAACACTGAAGCTTTCTTT
>-|TRBJ1-4|-|TRBV4-3
CASSQERDPVGGEKLFF
TGCGCCAGCAGCCAAGAAAGGGACCCAGTTGGGGGCGAAAAACTGTTTTTT
>-|TRBJ1-1|-|TRBV15
CATSLSSLNTEAFF
TGTGCCACCAGTTTGTCTAGTTTGAACACTGAAGCTTTCTTT
>once|TRBJ2-1|TRBD1|TRBV28
CASRKLWTGVQFF
TGTGCCAGCAGGAAGCTATGGACAGGGGTGCAGTTCTTC
>-|TRBJ2-2|-|TRBV18
CASSPRSDTPNTGELFF
TGTGCCAGCTCACCACGGTCGGACACCCCGAACACCGGGGAGCTGTTTTTT
>-|TRBJ2-3|-|TRBV7-2
CASSPTRAGGTDTQYF
TGTGCCAGCAGCCCGACGCGGGCCGGGGGCACAGATACGCAGTATTTT
>-|TRBJ2-3|TRBD2|TRBV5-4
CASSRTSGGADTQYF
TGTGCCAGCAGCCGGACTAGCGGGGGAGCGGATACGCAGTATTTT
>-|TRBJ2-7|-|TRBV19
CASTTRNSYEQYF
TGTGCCAGTACCACCCGGAACAGCTACGAGCAGTACTTC
>-|TRBJ2-2|TRBD2|TRBV7-3
CASSPSGANTGELFF
TGTGCCAGCAGTCCGAGCGGGGCGAACACCGGGGAGCTGTTTTTT
>-|TRBJ1-2|-|TRBV3-1/TRBV3-2
CASSPQGPNYGYTF
TGTGCCAGCAGCCCACAGGGACCTAACTATGGCTACACCTTC
>-|TRBJ1-2|TRBD1|TRBV2
CASSNQGAGYGYTF
TGTGCCAGCAGTAATCAGGGGGCAGGCTATGGCTACACCTTC
>many|TRBJ1-1|TRBD1|TRBV11-1
CASSLDDRDGAEAFF
TGTGCCAGCAGCTTGGATGACAGGGACGGGGCTGAAGCTTTCTTT
>-|TRBJ1-4|TRBD1|TRBV6-5
CASSYLRGQDEKLFF
TGTGCCAGCAGTTATCTCAGGGGGCAGGATGAAAAACTGTTTTTT
>-|TRBJ2-1|TRBD1|TRBV18
CASSPGQVAYNEQFF
TGTGCCAGCTCACCGGGACAGGTCGCCTACAATGAGCAGTTCTTC
>-|TRBJ2-5|-|TRBV6-2/TRBV6-3
CASSSRDLQEAQYF
TGTGCCAGCAGTTCACGGGACTTGCAAGAGGCCCAGTACTTC
>-|TRBJ2-7|TRBD2|TRBV6-5
CASGASGPYEQYF
TGTGCCAGTGGGGCTAGCGGGCCCTACGAGCAGTACTTC
>-|TRBJ1-1|-|TRBV19
CASSRGGNTEAFF
TGTGCCAGCTCCCGTGGAGGCAACACTGAAGCTTTCTTT
>-|TRBJ1-4|TRBD1|TRBV10-3
CAIRPGQGAEKLFF
TGTGCCATCAGGCCGGGACAGGGGGCTGAAAAACTGTTTTTT
>-|TRBJ2-5|TRBD1|TRBV5-1
CASSSGQVQETQYF
TGCGCCAGCAGTTCTGGACAGGTCCAAGAGACCCAGTACTTC
>-|TRBJ2-1|TRBD1|TRBV6-5
CASRGDSYNEQFF
TGTGCCAGCAGGGGGGACAGCTACAATGAGCAGTTCTTC
>-|TRBJ2-5|-|TRBV3-1/TRBV3-2
CASSQTSRETQYF
TGTGCCAGCAGCCAGACTTCTCGAGAGACCCAGTACTTC